What follows is one T cell receptor beta chain and its context. The CDR3 has 15 residues. Trimming took 7 bases from V and 4 from J, leaving 17 bases between them. The germline CDR1 and CDR2 sequences are LNHDA and SQIVND (reference sequence). This sample was taken from a study of blood T cell repertoires in COVID-19. Overall study: The United States, Italy and Spain were the sources of the acute and convalescent COVID-19 samples. The cDNA or gDNA used as material had been derived from T cells, B-cell-depleted T cells, or PBMCs.

As processed by the authors: Amplified reference gene primers provided the basis for estimating nucleated cell counts. The data were produced by immunoSEQ multiplex PCR, yet TCRdb's version contains in-frame clones alone and is incomplete. D and trimming were read from the DNA, whereas the V and J calls and clone size are those reported in that table. The sample has 20,000 or so clones; roughly 90% are singletons. The sample consisted of peripheral blood. The clonotype was recovered from a woman of 80 years or more with active or convalescent COVID-19. The gene calls are TRBV19 and TRBJ1-5, with D tentatively TRBD1 (5 bases). The CDR3 DNA is TGTGCCAGTACAATAACGGCAGGGTGGAATCAGCCCCAGCATTTT. The encoded protein is CASTITAGWNQPQHF.